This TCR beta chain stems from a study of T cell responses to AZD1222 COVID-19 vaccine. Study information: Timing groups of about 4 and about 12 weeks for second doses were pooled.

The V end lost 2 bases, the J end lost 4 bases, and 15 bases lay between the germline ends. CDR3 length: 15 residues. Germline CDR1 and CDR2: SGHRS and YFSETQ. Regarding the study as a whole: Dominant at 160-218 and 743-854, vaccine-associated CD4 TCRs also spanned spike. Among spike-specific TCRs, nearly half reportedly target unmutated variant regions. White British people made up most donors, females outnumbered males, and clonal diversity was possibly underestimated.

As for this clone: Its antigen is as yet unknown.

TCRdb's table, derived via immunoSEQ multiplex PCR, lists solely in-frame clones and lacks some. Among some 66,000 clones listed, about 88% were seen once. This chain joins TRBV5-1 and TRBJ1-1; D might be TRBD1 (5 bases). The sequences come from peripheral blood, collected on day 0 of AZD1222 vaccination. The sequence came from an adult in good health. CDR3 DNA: TGCGCCAGCAGCTTACCAGGGATGAGGGCCACTGAAGCTTTCTTT. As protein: CASSLPGMRATEAFF.